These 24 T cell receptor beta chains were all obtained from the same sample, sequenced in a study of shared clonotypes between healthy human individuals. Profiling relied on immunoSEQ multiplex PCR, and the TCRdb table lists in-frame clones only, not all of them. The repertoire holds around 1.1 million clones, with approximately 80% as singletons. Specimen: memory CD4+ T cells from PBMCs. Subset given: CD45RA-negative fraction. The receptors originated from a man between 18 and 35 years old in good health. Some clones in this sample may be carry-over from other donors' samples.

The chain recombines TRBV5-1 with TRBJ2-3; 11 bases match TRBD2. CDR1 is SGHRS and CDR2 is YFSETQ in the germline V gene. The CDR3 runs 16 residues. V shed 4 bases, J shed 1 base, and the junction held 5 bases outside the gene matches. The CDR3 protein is CASSALAGEGTDTQYF. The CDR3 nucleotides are TGCGCCAGCAGCGCACTAGCGGGAGAAGGCACAGATACGCAGTATTTT.

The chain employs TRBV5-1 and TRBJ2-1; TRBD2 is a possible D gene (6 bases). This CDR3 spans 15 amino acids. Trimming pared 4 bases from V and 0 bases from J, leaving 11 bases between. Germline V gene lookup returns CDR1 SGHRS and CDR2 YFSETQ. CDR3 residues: CASSLRLDSYNEQFF. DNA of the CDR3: TGCGCCAGCAGCCTACGACTAGACTCCTACAATGAGCAGTTCTTC.

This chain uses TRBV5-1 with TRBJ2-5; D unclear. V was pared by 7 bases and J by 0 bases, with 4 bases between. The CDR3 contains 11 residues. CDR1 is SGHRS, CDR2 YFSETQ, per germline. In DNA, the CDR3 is TGCGCCAGCGGGGACCAAGAGACCCAGTACTTC. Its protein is CASGDQETQYF.

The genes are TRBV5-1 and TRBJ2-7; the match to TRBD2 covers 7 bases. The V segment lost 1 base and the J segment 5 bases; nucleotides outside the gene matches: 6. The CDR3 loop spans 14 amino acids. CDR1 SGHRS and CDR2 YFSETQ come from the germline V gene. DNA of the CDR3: TGCGCCAGCAGCTTGTGGTCTGGGAGGGACGAGCAGTACTTC. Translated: CASSLWSGRDEQYF.

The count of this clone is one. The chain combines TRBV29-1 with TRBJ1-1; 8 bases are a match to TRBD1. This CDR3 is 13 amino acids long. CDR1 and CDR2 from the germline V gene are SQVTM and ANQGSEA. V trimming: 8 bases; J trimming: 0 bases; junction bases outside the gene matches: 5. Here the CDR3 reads CSSRTGMNTEAFF. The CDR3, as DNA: TGCAGCTCCAGGACAGGGATGAACACTGAAGCTTTCTTT.

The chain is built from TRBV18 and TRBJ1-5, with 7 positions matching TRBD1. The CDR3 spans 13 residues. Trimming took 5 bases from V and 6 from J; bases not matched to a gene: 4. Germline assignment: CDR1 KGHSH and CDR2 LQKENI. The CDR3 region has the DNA TGTGCCAGCTCAAGGGGGCTATCTCAGCCCCAGCATTTT. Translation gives CASSRGLSQPQHF. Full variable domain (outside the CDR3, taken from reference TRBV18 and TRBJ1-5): NAGVMQNPRHLVRRRGQEARLRCSPMKGHSHVYWYRQLPEEGLKFMVYLQKENIIDESGMPKERFSAEFPKEGPSILRIQQVVRGDSAAYFCASSRGLSQPQHFGDGTRLSIL.

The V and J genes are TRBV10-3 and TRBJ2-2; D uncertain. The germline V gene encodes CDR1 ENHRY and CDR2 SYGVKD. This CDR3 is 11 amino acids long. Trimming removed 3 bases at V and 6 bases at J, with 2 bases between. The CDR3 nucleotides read TGTGCCATCAGTGAATCCGGGGAGCTGTTTTTT. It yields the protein CAISESGELFF.

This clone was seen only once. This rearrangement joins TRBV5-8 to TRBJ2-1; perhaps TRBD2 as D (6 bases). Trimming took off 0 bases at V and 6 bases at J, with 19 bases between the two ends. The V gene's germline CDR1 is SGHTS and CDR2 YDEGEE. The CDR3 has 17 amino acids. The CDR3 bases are TGTGCCAGCAGCTTGGCGTTCGGGTCGAGGGGAGGCAATGAGCAGTTCTTC. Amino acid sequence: CASSLAFGSRGGNEQFF.

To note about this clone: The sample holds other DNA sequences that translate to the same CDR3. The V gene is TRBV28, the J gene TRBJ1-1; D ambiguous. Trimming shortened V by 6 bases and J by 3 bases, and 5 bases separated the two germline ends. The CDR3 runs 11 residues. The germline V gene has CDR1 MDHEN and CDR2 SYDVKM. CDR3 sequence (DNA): TGTGCCAGCAGACGGTACACTGAAGCTTTCTTT. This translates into CASRRYTEAFF.

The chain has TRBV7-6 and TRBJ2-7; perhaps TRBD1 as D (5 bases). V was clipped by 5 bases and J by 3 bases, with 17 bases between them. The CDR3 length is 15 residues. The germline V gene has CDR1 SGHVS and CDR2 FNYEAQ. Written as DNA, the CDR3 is TGTGCCAGCAGCCGGACGGCAGGGAAAATCTACGAGCAGTACTTC. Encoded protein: CASSRTAGKIYEQYF.

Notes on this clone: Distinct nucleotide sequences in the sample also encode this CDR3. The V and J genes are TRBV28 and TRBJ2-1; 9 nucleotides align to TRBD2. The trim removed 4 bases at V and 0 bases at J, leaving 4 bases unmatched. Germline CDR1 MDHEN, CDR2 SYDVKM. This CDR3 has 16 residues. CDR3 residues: CASSSLAGSSYNEQFF. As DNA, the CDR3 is TGTGCCAGCAGTTCTCTAGCGGGAAGCTCCTACAATGAGCAGTTCTTC.

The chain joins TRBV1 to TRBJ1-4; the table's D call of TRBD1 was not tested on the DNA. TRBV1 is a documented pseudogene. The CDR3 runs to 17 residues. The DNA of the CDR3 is TGCACCAGCAGCCAAGATCGGATTAGGCAGGGGCCTGAAAAACTGTTTTTT. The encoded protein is CTSSQDRIRQGPEKLFF.

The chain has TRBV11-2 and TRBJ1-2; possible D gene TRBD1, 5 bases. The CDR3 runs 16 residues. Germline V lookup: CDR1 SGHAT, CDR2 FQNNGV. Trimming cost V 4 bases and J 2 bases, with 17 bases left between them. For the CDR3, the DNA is TGTGCCAGCAGCTCGGGGGGGTCTATAAGGAACTATGGCTACACCTTC. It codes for CASSSGGSIRNYGYTF.

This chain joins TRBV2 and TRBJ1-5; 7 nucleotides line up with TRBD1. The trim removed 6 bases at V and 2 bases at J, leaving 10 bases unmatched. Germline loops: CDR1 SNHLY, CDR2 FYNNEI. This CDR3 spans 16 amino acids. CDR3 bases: TGTGCCAGCAGGAGGGACAGAACCTCGGGCAATCAGCCCCAGCATTTT. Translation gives CASRRDRTSGNQPQHF.

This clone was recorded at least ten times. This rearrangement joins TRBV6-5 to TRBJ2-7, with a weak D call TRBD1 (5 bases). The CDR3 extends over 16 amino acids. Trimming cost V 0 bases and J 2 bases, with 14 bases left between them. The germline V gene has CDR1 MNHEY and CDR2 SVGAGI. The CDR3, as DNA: TGTGCCAGCAGTTACTCAGAACAGGTGGCCACCTACGAGCAGTACTTC. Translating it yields CASSYSEQVATYEQYF.

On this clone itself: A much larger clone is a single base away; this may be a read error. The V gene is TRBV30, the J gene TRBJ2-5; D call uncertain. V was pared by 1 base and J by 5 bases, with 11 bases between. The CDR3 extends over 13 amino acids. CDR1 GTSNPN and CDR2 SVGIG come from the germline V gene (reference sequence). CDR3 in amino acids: CAWSDLDKETQYF. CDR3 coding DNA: TGTGCCTGGAGTGATTTAGATAAGGAGACCCAGTACTTC.

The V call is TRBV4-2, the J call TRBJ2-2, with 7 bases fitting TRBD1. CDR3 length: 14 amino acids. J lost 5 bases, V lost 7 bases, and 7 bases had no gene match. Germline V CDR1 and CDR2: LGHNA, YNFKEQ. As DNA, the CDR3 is TGTGCCAGCAACGACAGGGCACGGACCGGGGAGCTGTTTTTT. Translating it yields CASNDRARTGELFF.

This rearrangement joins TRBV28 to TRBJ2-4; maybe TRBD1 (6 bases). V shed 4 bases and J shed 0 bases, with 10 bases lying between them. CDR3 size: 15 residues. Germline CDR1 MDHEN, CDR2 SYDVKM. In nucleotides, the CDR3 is TGTGCCAGCAGTTCTCAGGGGCTAGCCAAAAACATTCAGTACTTC. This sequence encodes CASSSQGLAKNIQYF. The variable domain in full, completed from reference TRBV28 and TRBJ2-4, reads DVKVTQSSRYLVKRTGEKVFLECVQDMDHENMFWYRQDPGLGLRLIYFSYDVKMKEKGDIPEGYSVSREKKERFSLILESASTNQTSMYLCASSSQGLAKNIQYFGAGTRLSVL.

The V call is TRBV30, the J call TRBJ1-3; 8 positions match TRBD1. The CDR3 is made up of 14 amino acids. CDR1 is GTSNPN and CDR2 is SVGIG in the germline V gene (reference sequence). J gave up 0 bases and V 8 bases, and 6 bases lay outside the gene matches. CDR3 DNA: TGTGCCACCGACAGGGGTAACTCTGGAAACACCATATATTTT. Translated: CATDRGNSGNTIYF.

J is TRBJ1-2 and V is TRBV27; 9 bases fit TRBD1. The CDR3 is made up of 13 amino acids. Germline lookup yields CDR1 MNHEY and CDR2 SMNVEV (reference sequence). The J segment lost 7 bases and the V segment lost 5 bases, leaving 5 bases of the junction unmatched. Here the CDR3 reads CASSPRTGVGYTF. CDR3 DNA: TGTGCCAGCAGTCCACGGACAGGGGTTGGCTACACCTTC.

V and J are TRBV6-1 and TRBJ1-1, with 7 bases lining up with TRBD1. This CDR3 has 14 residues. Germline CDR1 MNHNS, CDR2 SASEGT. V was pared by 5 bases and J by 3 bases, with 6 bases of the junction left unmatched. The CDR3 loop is CASSSSGGYTEAFF. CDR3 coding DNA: TGTGCCAGCAGTTCGTCAGGGGGTTACACTGAAGCTTTCTTT.

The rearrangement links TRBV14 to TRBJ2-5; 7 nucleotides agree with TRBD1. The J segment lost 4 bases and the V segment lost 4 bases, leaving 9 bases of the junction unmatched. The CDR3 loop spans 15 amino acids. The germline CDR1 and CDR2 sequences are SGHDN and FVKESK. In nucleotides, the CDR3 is TGTGCCAGCAGCCCCTTCCAGGGGGTAGGAGAGACCCAGTACTTC. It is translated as CASSPFQGVGETQYF. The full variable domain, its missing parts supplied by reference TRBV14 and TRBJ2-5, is EAGVTQFPSHSVIEKGQTVTLRCDPISGHDNLYWYRRVMGKEIKFLLHFVKESKQDESGMPNNRFLAERTGGTYSTLKVQPAELEDSGVYFCASSPFQGVGETQYFGPGTRLLVL.

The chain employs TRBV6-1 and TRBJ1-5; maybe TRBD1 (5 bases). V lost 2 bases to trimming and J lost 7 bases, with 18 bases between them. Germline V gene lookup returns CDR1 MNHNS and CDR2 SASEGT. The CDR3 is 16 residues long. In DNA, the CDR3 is TGTGCCAGCAGTGAATCCCCTTTCTCGGGGGTACAGCCCCAGCATTTT. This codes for CASSESPFSGVQPQHF.

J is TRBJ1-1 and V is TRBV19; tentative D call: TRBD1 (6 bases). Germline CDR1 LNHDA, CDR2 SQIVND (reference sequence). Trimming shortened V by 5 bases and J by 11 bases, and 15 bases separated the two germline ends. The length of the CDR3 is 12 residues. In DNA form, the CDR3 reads TGTGCCAGTAGTGGCCGGGGGCGACGGGCTTTCTTT. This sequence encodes CASSGRGRRAFF.